The 32 T cell receptor beta chains reported below all come from one sample, sequenced in a study of T cells in Graves' hyperthyroidism and ophthalmopathy. The source material, RNA transcripts, was used to amplify TCR beta CDR3 regions. Initially, a first-round RT-PCR of the TCR CDR3 employed the HTBI primer set. TCRdb ran MiXCR on the multiplex PCR reads and lists one entry per CDR3 protein. The repertoire holds about 840,000 distinct CDR3 sequences, with approximately 40% as singletons. The source material was blood. These receptors were obtained from a man between 18 and 35 years old with Graves' hyperthyroidism.

This clonotype has just a few counts. The chain carries TRBV14 and TRBJ2-7; possible D gene TRBD1, 8 bases. The germline V gene encodes CDR1 SGHDN and CDR2 FVKESK. Trimming pared 6 bases from V and 4 bases from J, leaving 19 bases between. This CDR3 comprises 15 residues. CDR3 protein: CASSFGQGLRYEQYF. The CDR3 region has the DNA TGTGCCAGCAGTTTTGGACAGGGACTACGATACGAGCAGTACTTC.

The genes are TRBV19 and TRBJ1-1; weak D call: TRBD1 (5 bases). This CDR3 contains 14 residues. Per germline, CDR1 LNHDA and CDR2 SQIVND (reference sequence). Trimming shortened V by 0 bases and J by 3 bases, and 8 bases separated the two germline ends. The DNA for the CDR3 is TGTGCCAGTAGTATAGAACGGGACCACACTGAAGCTTTCTTT. Encoded protein: CASSIERDHTEAFF. Together with reference TRBV19 and TRBJ1-1, the CDR3 gives the full variable domain: DGGITQSPKYLFRKEGQNVTLSCEQNLNHDAMYWYRQDPGQGLRLIYYSQIVNDFQKGDIAEGYSVSREKKESFPLTVTSAQKNPTAFYLCASSIERDHTEAFFGQGTRLTVV.

This clonotype was seen ten or more times. The chain employs TRBV25-1 and TRBJ1-2, with D maybe TRBD1 (6 bases). The CDR3 consists of 17 residues. V gave up 2 bases and J gave up 3 bases, with 19 bases separating them. Germline assignment: CDR1 MGHDK and CDR2 SYGVNS. DNA of the CDR3: TGTGCCAGCAGTGAAACAAGGGGGGGCGAGGGGGACTATGGCTACACCTTC. This codes for CASSETRGGEGDYGYTF.

As for this clonotype: Given a much more abundant clone one base away, this may be a read error. The chain couples TRBV6-5 to TRBJ2-5; D remains ambiguous. CDR3 length equals 11 residues. CDR1 and CDR2 (germline): MNHEY, SVGAGI. The CDR3 loop reads CAISYMETQYF. Written as DNA, the CDR3 is TGTGCCATCAGTTACATGGAGACCCAGTACTTC.

The chain combines TRBV15 with TRBJ2-2, with D unclear. The CDR3 contains 15 residues. V gave up 0 bases and J gave up 2 bases, with 7 bases separating them. Germline CDR1 is LNHNV and CDR2 is YYDKDF (reference sequence). The CDR3 spells CATSRDEANTGELFF. The DNA for the CDR3 is TGTGCCACCAGCAGAGATGAGGCAAACACCGGGGAGCTGTTTTTT.

This rearrangement joins TRBV2 to TRBJ1-6; D is possibly TRBD1 (5 bases). Germline-derived CDR1 and CDR2 are SNHLY and FYNNEI. The CDR3 totals 14 residues. Trimming took 3 bases from V and 13 from J, leaving 16 bases between them. CDR3 DNA sequence: TGTGCCAGCAGTGACAGGGTGGGCAATCAGCCCCTCCACTTT. Its translation: CASSDRVGNQPLHF.

The chain employs TRBV4-1 and TRBJ2-7; 10 nucleotides agree with TRBD1. The J segment lost 3 bases and the V segment lost 0 bases, leaving 2 bases of the junction unmatched. The CDR3 covers 15 residues. Germline V gives CDR1 MGHRA, CDR2 YSYEKL. The CDR3 DNA reads as TGCGCCAGCAGCCAAGACGGGACAGGGGACTACGAGCAGTACTTC. Encoded protein: CASSQDGTGDYEQYF.

The rearrangement links TRBV6-5 to TRBJ1-1; no reliable D call. The CDR3 has 12 residues. Trimming shortened V by 6 bases and J by 6 bases, and 11 bases separated the two germline ends. From germline, CDR1 is MNHEY and CDR2 SVGAGI. The CDR3 DNA sequence: TGTGCCAGCAGCGAGCCAGGACCTGAAGCTTTCTTT. Translated, it gives CASSEPGPEAFF.

The chain recombines TRBV25-1 with TRBJ2-7; a weak D match, TRBD1 (6 bases). The length of the CDR3 is 16 residues. Trimming pared 5 bases from V and 0 bases from J, leaving 17 bases between. CDR1 is MGHDK, CDR2 SYGVNS, per germline. The CDR3 nucleotides read TGTGCCAGCAGTTACTCGTTCAGGACAGACTCCTACGAGCAGTACTTC. Its protein product is CASSYSFRTDSYEQYF.

At least ten counts were recorded for this clonotype. This chain connects TRBV2 to TRBJ2-7; unclear D gene. V lost 1 base and J 2 bases, leaving 6 bases between the germline ends. Germline-derived CDR1 and CDR2 are SNHLY and FYNNEI. The CDR3 spans 13 residues. CDR3 sequence: CASSEGAAYEQYF. The CDR3 nucleotides read TGTGCCAGCAGTGAAGGCGCAGCCTACGAGCAGTACTTC.

V and J are TRBV6-1 and TRBJ2-7; no clear D gene. Germline CDR1 and CDR2: MNHNS and SASEGT. V lost 4 bases, J lost 4 bases, and 11 bases lay in between. The CDR3 has 13 amino acids. CDR3 region: CASSVRKLYEQYF. Here the CDR3 DNA reads TGTGCCAGCAGTGTCCGGAAACTTTACGAGCAGTACTTC.

There are a few counts of this clonotype. The chain carries TRBV7-9 and TRBJ1-1; tentative D call: TRBD1 (6 bases). The CDR3 consists of 19 residues. In germline, CDR1 is SEHNR, CDR2 FQNEAQ (reference sequence). Trimming left V 5 bases short and J 1 base short, with 26 bases between. This CDR3 is CASSPTGMRNEMENTEAFF. CDR3 sequence (DNA): TGTGCCAGCAGCCCCACAGGGATGAGGAATGAAATGGAGAACACTGAAGCTTTCTTT.

As concerns this clonotype: Lacking the conserved final phenylalanine or tryptophan, this CDR3 likely reflects a read error. The limits of the CDR3 on the DNA are not certain, so only TCRdb's listed CDR3 is given. The rearrangement uses TRBV9 and TRBJ1-3; the table's D call of TRBD1 was not tested on the DNA. The CDR3 is made up of 9 amino acids, end residues included. In germline, CDR1 is SGDLS, CDR2 YYNGEE. CDR3 sequence reads: CASSVEGKT.

The sample holds many counts of this clonotype. The chain uses TRBV2 and TRBJ2-6; weak D call: TRBD1 (6 bases). The CDR3 sequence is 16 residues long. V was cut by 3 bases and J by 4 bases, with 13 bases left in between. CDR1 SNHLY and CDR2 FYNNEI come from the germline V gene. The CDR3 DNA reads as TGTGCCAGCAGTGAGGGTCAGGGGTACGGGGCCAACGTCCTGACTTTC. Translating it yields CASSEGQGYGANVLTF.

This clonotype was counted ten times or more. The V call is TRBV2, the J call TRBJ1-3; D perhaps matches TRBD1 (5 bases). The CDR3 is 14 amino acids. Between the trimmed V and J ends, which lost 5 bases and 2 bases, there was a span of 10 bases. The germline V gene encodes CDR1 SNHLY and CDR2 FYNNEI. The CDR3 DNA follows: TGTGCCAGCAGTCAAGGGGACCCTGGAAACACCATATATTTT. Its protein product is CASSQGDPGNTIYF. The entire variable domain, with the rest obtained from reference TRBV2 and TRBJ1-3, is as follows: EPEVTQTPSHQVTQMGQEVILRCVPISNHLYFYWYRQILGQKVEFLVSFYNNEISEKSEIFDDQFSVERPDGSNFTLKIRSTKLEDSAMYFCASSQGDPGNTIYFGEGSWLTVV.

In its sample, this clonotype was seen a few times. The chain combines TRBV12-3 or TRBV12-4 with TRBJ1-1; D call uncertain. This CDR3 has 14 amino acids. Trimming shortened V by 4 bases and J by 0 bases, and 9 bases separated the two germline ends. CDR3 loop: CASSYGDMNTEAFF. DNA for the CDR3: TGTGCCAGCAGTTACGGGGATATGAACACTGAAGCTTTCTTT.

V usage is TRBV20-1 and J usage is TRBJ2-5; D may be TRBD1 (6 bases). V lost 5 bases to trimming and J lost 4 bases, with 17 bases between them. In germline, CDR1 is DFQATT, CDR2 SNEGSKA (reference sequence). The length of the CDR3 is 14 residues. This CDR3 reads CSAQQGIGRETQYF. The CDR3 DNA reads TGCAGTGCTCAACAGGGAATCGGTCGAGAGACCCAGTACTTC.

This clonotype came up many times. This chain's CDR3 is CASSFDGPGELFF. CDR3 DNA sequence: TGTGCCAGCAGCTTTGACGGGCCCGGGGAGCTGTTTTTT. The chain is built from TRBV7-2 and TRBJ2-2; D uncertain. The CDR3 sequence is 13 residues long. Trimming cost V 3 bases and J 6 bases, with 8 bases left between them. Germline V lookup: CDR1 SGHTA, CDR2 FQGNSA.

This clonotype was found many times. CDR3 amino acids: CASSLARFGRIQELFF. The CDR3, as DNA: TGTGCCAGCAGCTTAGCGCGGTTCGGACGGATACAAGAGCTGTTTTTT. The rearrangement links TRBV7-2 to TRBJ1-4; unclear D gene. The CDR3 runs to 16 residues. The V end lost 0 bases, the J end lost 14 bases, and 22 bases lay between the germline ends. Germline V CDR1 and CDR2: SGHTA, FQGNSA.

This clonotype has a count of ten or more. The genes are TRBV2 and TRBJ1-4, with a weak D call TRBD1 (5 bases). The CDR3 is made up of 15 amino acids. V lost 8 bases and J lost 8, with 21 bases in between. Germline V gene lookup returns CDR1 SNHLY and CDR2 FYNNEI. The CDR3 coding sequence is TGTGCCAGCCGATTTACAGGACTCCGAGAGGAAAAACTGTTTTTT. Protein: CASRFTGLREEKLFF.

This clonotype has more than one count but fewer than ten. V gene TRBV6-1 combines with J gene TRBJ2-2; tentative D call: TRBD1 (6 bases). V was clipped by 7 bases and J by 6 bases, with 21 bases between them. The germline CDR1 and CDR2 sequences are MNHNS and SASEGT. This CDR3 has 16 amino acids. The CDR3 spells CASTPQGQYGAGELFF. As DNA, the CDR3 is TGTGCCAGCACCCCTCAGGGGCAATATGGGGCCGGGGAGCTGTTTTTT.

This chain uses TRBV2 with TRBJ2-7; D is unresolved. CDR1 is SNHLY and CDR2 is FYNNEI in the germline V gene. The CDR3 has 14 residues. V shed 7 bases and J shed 1 base, with 14 bases lying between them. CDR3 sequence (DNA): TGTGCCAGCAATCCGACCGTGCAGTCCTACGAGCAGTACTTC. Translated, it gives CASNPTVQSYEQYF.

This chain connects TRBV29-1 to TRBJ2-7; D is ambiguous. CDR3 length equals 14 residues. Trimming left V 4 bases short and J 1 base short, with 14 bases between. Germline CDR1 SQVTM, CDR2 ANQGSEA. The CDR3 coding sequence is TGCAGCGTTGTCTTCGGTACAGCATCCTACGAGCAGTACTTC. This encodes CSVVFGTASYEQYF.

There are many counts of this clonotype. The chain uses TRBV7-9 and TRBJ1-1; D is unclear. Germline CDR1 reads SEHNR; CDR2 reads FQNEAQ (reference sequence). Trimming cost V 3 bases and J 1 base, with 12 bases left between them. The CDR3 is 15 residues long. The CDR3 DNA follows: TGTGCCAGCAGCTTCGGCGGATCAGGGAACACTGAAGCTTTCTTT. It encodes CASSFGGSGNTEAFF.

In this sample, this clonotype turned up a few times. Here the CDR3 DNA reads TGTGCCAGCACCCTATGGGGTTTTTCAGAGACCCAGTACTTC. Its protein is CASTLWGFSETQYF. This chain links TRBV7-9 with TRBJ2-5; D not certain. The CDR3 consists of 14 residues. Looked up from germline, CDR1 is SEHNR and CDR2 is FQNEAQ (reference sequence). The V end was cut by 7 bases, the J end by 4 bases, with 16 bases between.

The V call is TRBV25-1, the J call TRBJ1-1; weak D call: TRBD1 (6 bases). Per the germline V gene, CDR1 is MGHDK and CDR2 is SYGVNS. CDR3 length equals 17 residues. Trimming removed 4 bases at V and 0 bases at J, with 18 bases between. The CDR3 nucleotides are TGTGCCAGCAGTGCTAGGGACCCCAGGGGAGTGAACACTGAAGCTTTCTTT. Translation gives CASSARDPRGVNTEAFF.

This sequence joins TRBV15 and TRBJ2-6, with D perhaps matching TRBD2 (6 bases). With 3 bases removed from V and 8 bases from J, the gap between germline ends came to 8 bases. Looked up from germline, CDR1 is LNHNV and CDR2 is YYDKDF (reference sequence). The CDR3 runs 13 residues. In nucleotides, the CDR3 is TGTGCCACCAGCAGTGGAGGGACCAACGTCCTGACTTTC. Amino acids: CATSSGGTNVLTF.

This sequence joins TRBV24-1 and TRBJ2-3; TRBD2 aligns across 12 bases. The CDR3 sequence is 19 residues long. Germline values: CDR1 KGHDR, CDR2 SFDVKD. J lost 3 bases, V lost 0 bases, and 9 bases had no gene match. CDR3 residues: CATSDLRTSGVRRTDTQYF. The CDR3 bases are TGTGCCACCAGTGATTTGAGGACTAGCGGGGTTCGAAGGACAGATACGCAGTATTTT.

This clonotype has only a few counts. The chain has TRBV12-5 and TRBJ2-2; no definite D call. The CDR3 contains 13 residues. CDR1 and CDR2 (germline): LGHNT, FRNRAP. V gave up 6 bases and J gave up 5 bases, with 10 bases separating them. CDR3 sequence: CASGTDLTGELFF. DNA for the CDR3: TGTGCTAGTGGAACCGACCTGACCGGGGAGCTGTTTTTT.

J is TRBJ1-5 and V is TRBV28, with 7 bases matching TRBD1. Per the germline V gene, CDR1 is MDHEN and CDR2 is SYDVKM. The CDR3 covers 15 residues. Trimming took 6 bases from V and 0 from J; bases not matched to a gene: 5. The CDR3 region has the DNA TGTGCCAGCAGCACCGGACAGGTTAGCAATCAGCCCCAGCATTTT. It is translated as CASSTGQVSNQPQHF.

The chain employs TRBV12-3 or TRBV12-4 and TRBJ2-7, with D perhaps assigned TRBD1 or TRBD2 (5 bases each). CDR3 size: 13 residues. Trimming pared 3 bases from V and 8 bases from J, leaving 14 bases between. The CDR3 region is CASSLGTRFQQYF. The CDR3 region has the DNA TGTGCCAGCAGTTTGGGGACCCGCTTTCAGCAGTACTTC.

The rearrangement links TRBV6-5 to TRBJ2-7; tentatively, D is TRBD1 or TRBD2 (6 bases each). CDR3 length: 14 amino acids. Germline values: CDR1 MNHEY, CDR2 SVGAGI. V was clipped by 7 bases and J by 0 bases, with 13 bases between them. The CDR3 region has the DNA TGTGCCAGCACCCCGGGGGCTCACTCCTACGAGCAGTACTTC. Protein product: CASTPGAHSYEQYF.